This T cell receptor (beta chain) was obtained from a study of blood T cells in healthy people across ages. The study's findings and limits: Underestimates were what the diversity estimates from one million T cells were considered to be.

The CDR3 spans 15 residues. Trimming took 5 bases from V and 0 from J, leaving 14 bases between them. Germline V gene sequence: CDR1 DFQATT, CDR2 SNEGSKA (reference sequence). The donors, all healthy, were Caucasians living in Russia, aged about 6 to 100. With a J-beta primer mix and a sample-barcoded 5' primer, a second PCR ran about 7 to 12 cycles. Every cDNA was tagged by a template-switch adaptor with 12 random nucleotides. All samples yielded 2.5 million or more CDR3-containing paired-end reads. TCRdb processed the 5' RACE reads anew with MiXCR; each CDR3 protein has one entry. The table lists about 1,500,000 distinct CDR3 sequences, roughly 30% of them singletons. For this clonotype: The antigen remains unidentified.

This receptor was identified in a woman in her 30s in good health. This sequence joins TRBV20-1 and TRBJ2-1, with D unclear. Sequenced input: blood. The CDR3: CSASGLQSSYNEQFF. As DNA, the CDR3 is TGCAGTGCTTCGGGCCTCCAAAGCTCCTACAATGAGCAGTTCTTC.